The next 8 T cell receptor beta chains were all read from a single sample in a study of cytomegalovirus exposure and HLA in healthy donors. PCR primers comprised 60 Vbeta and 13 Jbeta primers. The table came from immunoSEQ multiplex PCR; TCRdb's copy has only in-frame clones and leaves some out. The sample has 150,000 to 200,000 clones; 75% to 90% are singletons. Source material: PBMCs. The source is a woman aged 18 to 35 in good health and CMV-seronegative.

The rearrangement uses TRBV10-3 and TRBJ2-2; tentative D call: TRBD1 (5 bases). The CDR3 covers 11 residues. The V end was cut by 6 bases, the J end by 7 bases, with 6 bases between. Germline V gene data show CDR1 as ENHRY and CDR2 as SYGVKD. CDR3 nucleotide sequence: TGTGCCATCAGCAGGGACGGGGAGCTGTTTTTT. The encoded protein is CAISRDGELFF.

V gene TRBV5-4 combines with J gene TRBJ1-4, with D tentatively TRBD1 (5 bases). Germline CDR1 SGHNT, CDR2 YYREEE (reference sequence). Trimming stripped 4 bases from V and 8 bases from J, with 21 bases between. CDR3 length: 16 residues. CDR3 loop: CASSLSLGRGGEKLFF. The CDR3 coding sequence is TGTGCCAGCAGCCTTTCCCTGGGAAGGGGCGGAGAAAAACTGTTTTTT.

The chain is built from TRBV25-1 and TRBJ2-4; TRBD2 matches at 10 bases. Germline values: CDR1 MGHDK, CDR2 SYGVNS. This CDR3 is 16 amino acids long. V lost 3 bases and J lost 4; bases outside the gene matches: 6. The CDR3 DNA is TGTGCCAGCAGTGAGGGAGGGGGACTAGCGAAAAACATTCAGTACTTC. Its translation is CASSEGGGLAKNIQYF.

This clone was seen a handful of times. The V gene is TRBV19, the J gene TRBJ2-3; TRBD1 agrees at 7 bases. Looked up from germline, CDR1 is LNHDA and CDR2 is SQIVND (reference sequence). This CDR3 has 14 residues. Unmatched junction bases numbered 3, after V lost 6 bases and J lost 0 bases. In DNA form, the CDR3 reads TGTGCCAGTAGAGAACAGGGGAGCACAGATACGCAGTATTTT. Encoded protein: CASREQGSTDTQYF.

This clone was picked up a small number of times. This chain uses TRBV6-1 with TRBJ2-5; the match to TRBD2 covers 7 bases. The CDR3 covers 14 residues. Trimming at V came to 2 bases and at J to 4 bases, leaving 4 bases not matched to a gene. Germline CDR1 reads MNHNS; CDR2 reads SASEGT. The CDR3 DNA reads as TGTGCCAGCAGTGAAAGCGGGATAAGAGAGACCCAGTACTTC. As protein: CASSESGIRETQYF.

The CDR3 here is CASSESQGADNQPQHF. CDR3 bases: TGTGCCAGCAGTGAATCTCAGGGGGCGGACAATCAGCCCCAGCATTTT. The rearrangement uses TRBV25-1 and TRBJ1-5, with TRBD1 identical over 8 bases. Germline V CDR1 and CDR2: MGHDK, SYGVNS. The CDR3 is 16 amino acids. The ends lost 1 base at V and 3 bases at J; junction bases unmatched: 5.

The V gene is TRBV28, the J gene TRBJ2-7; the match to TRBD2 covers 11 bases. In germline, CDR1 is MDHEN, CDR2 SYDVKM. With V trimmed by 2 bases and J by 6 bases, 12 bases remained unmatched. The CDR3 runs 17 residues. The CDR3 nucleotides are TGTGCCAGCAGTTTAAGGGGTCGACTAGCGGGACATCCCGAGCAGTACTTC. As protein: CASSLRGRLAGHPEQYF.

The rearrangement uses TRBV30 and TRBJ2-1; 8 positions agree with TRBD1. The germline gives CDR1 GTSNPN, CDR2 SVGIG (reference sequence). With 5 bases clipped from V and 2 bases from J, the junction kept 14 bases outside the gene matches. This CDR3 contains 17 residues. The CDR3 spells CAWVNYRGDSTYNEQFF. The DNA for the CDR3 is TGTGCCTGGGTAAACTACAGGGGGGACTCTACCTACAATGAGCAGTTCTTC.